This T cell receptor beta chain was documented in a study of OX40 agonist ivuxolimab in advanced cancers. Study-wide findings and caveats: Blood T cells, both CD4+ and CD8+, expanded clonally by week 6 at 0.1 to 3.0 mg/kg.

With respect to this clone: Its antigen is not known.

Autoimmune disease history or systemic immunosuppression excluded patients. TCRdb keeps only in-frame clones here, not all; method: immunoSEQ multiplex PCR. Of some 67,000 clones listed, around 89% are singletons. CDR3 length: 18 amino acids. CDR1 is MGHRA and CDR2 is YSYEKL in the germline V gene. V trimming: 0 bases; J trimming: 5 bases; junction bases outside the gene matches: 10. The chain joins TRBV4-1 to TRBJ2-5; 12 nucleotides align to TRBD2. This clonotype was sampled from an adult with an advanced solid tumor such as melanoma, head and neck, liver or kidney cancer. The sequencing here drew on CD4+ or CD8+ T cells sorted from blood, taken in a trial of the OX40 agonist ivuxolimab. CDR3: CASSQDRLAGGSKETQYF. The DNA for the CDR3 is TGCGCCAGCAGCCAAGATCGGCTAGCGGGGGGGTCAAAGGAGACCCAGTACTTC.